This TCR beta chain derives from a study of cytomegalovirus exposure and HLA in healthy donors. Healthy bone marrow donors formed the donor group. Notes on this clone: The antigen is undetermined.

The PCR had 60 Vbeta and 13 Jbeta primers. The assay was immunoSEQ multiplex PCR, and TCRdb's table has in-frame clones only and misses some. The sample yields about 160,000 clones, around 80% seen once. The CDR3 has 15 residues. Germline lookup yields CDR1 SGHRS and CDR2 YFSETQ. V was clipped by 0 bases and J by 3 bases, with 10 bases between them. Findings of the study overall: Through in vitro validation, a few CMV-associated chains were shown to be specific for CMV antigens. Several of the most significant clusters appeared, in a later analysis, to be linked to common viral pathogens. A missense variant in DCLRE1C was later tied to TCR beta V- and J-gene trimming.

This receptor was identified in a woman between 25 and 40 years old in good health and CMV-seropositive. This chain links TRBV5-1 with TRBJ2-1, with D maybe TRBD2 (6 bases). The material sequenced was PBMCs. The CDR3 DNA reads TGCGCCAGCAGCTTGGCGAATAGCGGCTACAATGAGCAGTTCTTC. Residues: CASSLANSGYNEQFF.